This is a list of T cell receptor beta chains from one sample in a study of T cell responses to AZD1222 COVID-19 vaccine. Method: immunoSEQ multiplex PCR; TCRdb's copy keeps in-frame clones and lacks some. In the table there are 180,000 or so clones, 90% to 95% of which are singletons. The sample in question was peripheral blood, obtained on day 0 of AZD1222 vaccination. These receptors all come from an adult in good health. Each CDR3 is given with its conserved first and last residue. A D gene is named only where the DNA matches it firmly. Not all rows give a size; the values are once, few, many and, for expanded clones, a class.

CDR3 protein,CDR3 DNA,clone size,J gene,V gene,D gene
CASRAGTLREQYF,TGTGCCAGCAGGGCCGGGACACTCCGCGAGCAGTACTTC,NA,TRBJ2-7,TRBV28,NA
CASRPSGRPYEQYF,TGTGCCAGCAGACCGTCCGGGAGACCCTACGAGCAGTACTTC,NA,TRBJ2-7,TRBV6-5,NA
CSASSALPDTQYF,TGCAGCGCCTCTAGTGCCCTCCCAGATACGCAGTATTTT,NA,TRBJ2-3,TRBV29-1,NA
CASSFWQNTEAFF,TGTGCCAGCAGCTTCTGGCAGAACACTGAAGCTTTCTTT,few,TRBJ1-1,TRBV7-2,NA
CASSLSNTEAFF,TGCGCCAGCAGCTTGTCGAACACTGAAGCTTTCTTT,NA,TRBJ1-1,TRBV5-1,NA
CASSAQTGAYEQYF,TGTGCCAGCAGCGCCCAGACAGGGGCTTACGAGCAGTACTTC,NA,TRBJ2-7,TRBV11-2,TRBD1
CASSRTRLGYTF,TGTGCCAGCAGTCGGACCCGCCTAGGCTACACCTTC,NA,TRBJ1-2,TRBV6-5,NA
CASSWGQLNTEAFF,TGCGCCAGCAGCTGGGGACAACTAAACACTGAAGCTTTCTTT,NA,TRBJ1-1,TRBV5-1,NA
CAWDPRVGGNIQYF,TGTGCCTGGGATCCCAGGGTGGGAGGGAACATTCAGTACTTC,NA,TRBJ2-4,TRBV30,TRBD2
CASSSTWNTGELFF,TGTGCCAGCAGCTCCACCTGGAACACCGGGGAGCTGTTTTTT,NA,TRBJ2-2,TRBV11-2,NA
CASSQASGGRGVTIYF,TGTGCCAGCAGCCAAGCCTCAGGGGGTCGGGGTGTCACCATATATTTT,once,TRBJ1-3,TRBV14,TRBD1